This T cell receptor (beta chain) stems from a study of cytomegalovirus exposure and HLA in healthy donors. The study's findings and limits: In the roughly 130 validation repertoires, a later analysis found that first-cohort TCR clusters tended to co-occur.

V was clipped by 2 bases and J by 0 bases; unmatched bases: 5. Germline assignment: CDR1 MNHEY and CDR2 SMNVEV (reference sequence). The length of the CDR3 is 16 residues. Details on this clone: No antigen is known for it.

Data came from immunoSEQ multiplex PCR; TCRdb stores just in-frame clones and leaves some out. Found here are approximately 220,000 clones, 85% to 90% of them singletons; the top ten hold about 2.8%. The specimen was PBMCs. The chain recombines TRBV27 with TRBJ1-2; 8 bases map to TRBD1. The receptor was derived from a man aged 18 to 29 in good health and CMV-seronegative. The CDR3 DNA follows: TGTGCCAGCAGTTTAACATGGGACAGGACTAACTATGGCTACACCTTC. Its protein product is CASSLTWDRTNYGYTF.